Sequencing of this T cell receptor (beta chain) was carried out in a study of T cells in localized non-small cell lung cancer. Overall study results and limits: Adjacent lung was found to contain a median around 56 of the top 100 tumor clones.

The CDR3 has 14 residues. Trimming removed 5 bases from V and 0 bases from J, with 8 bases in between. In germline, CDR1 is SQVTM, CDR2 ANQGSEA. Only in-frame clones appear in the TCRdb table, and some are missing; sequencing was by immunoSEQ multiplex PCR. This sample has 3,000 or so clones, with under 20% found just once. Details on this clone: Its antigen is as yet unknown.

This sequence joins TRBV29-1 and TRBJ2-6; a weak D match, TRBD1 (6 bases). This clonotype was obtained from a man between 40 and 69 years old with stage I lung adenocarcinoma. The source was lung tumor tissue, collected before any cancer treatment. The CDR3 nucleotides read TGCAGCGTTATACAGGGCTCTGGGGCCAACGTCCTGACTTTC. This codes for CSVIQGSGANVLTF.